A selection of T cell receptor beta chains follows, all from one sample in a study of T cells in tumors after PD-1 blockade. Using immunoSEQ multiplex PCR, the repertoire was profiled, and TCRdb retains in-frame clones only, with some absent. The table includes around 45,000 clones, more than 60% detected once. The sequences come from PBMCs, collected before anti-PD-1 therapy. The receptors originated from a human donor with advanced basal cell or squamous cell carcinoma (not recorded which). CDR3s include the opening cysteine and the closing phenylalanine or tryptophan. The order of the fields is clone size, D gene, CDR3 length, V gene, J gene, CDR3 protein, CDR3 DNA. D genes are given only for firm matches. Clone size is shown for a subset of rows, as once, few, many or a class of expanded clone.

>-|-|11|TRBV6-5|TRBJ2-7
CATIKTREQYF
TGTGCCACCATTAAAACCCGCGAGCAGTACTTC
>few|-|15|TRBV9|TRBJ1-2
CASSVIIGTGYGYTF
TGTGCCAGCAGCGTAATTATAGGAACAGGTTATGGCTACACCTTC
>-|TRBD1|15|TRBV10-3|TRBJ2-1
CAISVSGTGEGEQFF
TGTGCCATCAGTGTTTCGGGGACAGGGGAGGGTGAGCAGTTCTTC
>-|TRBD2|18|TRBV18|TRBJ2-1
CASSPLFSAGGKDNEQFF
TGTGCCAGCTCACCACTCTTCTCAGCGGGGGGAAAAGACAATGAGCAGTTCTTC
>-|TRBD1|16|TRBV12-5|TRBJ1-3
CASGLVQGAHGNTIYF
TGTGCTAGTGGTTTGGTACAGGGGGCGCACGGAAACACCATATATTTT
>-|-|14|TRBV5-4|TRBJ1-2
CASSGRTGTIGYTF
TGTGCCAGCAGCGGCCGAACCGGGACAATTGGCTACACCTTC
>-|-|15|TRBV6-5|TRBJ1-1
CASSYSQRGDTEAFF
TGTGCCAGCAGTTACTCCCAGAGGGGGGACACTGAAGCTTTCTTT
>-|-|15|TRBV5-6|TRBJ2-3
CASSLVQGGADTQYF
TGTGCCAGCAGCTTGGTTCAGGGAGGAGCAGATACGCAGTATTTT
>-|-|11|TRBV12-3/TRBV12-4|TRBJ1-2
CASSQGSGYTF
TGTGCCAGCAGCCAAGGGTCTGGCTACACCTTC
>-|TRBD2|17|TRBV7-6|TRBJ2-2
CASSVGAGGPGTGELFF
TGTGCCAGCAGCGTAGGAGCGGGAGGGCCGGGCACCGGGGAGCTGTTTTTT
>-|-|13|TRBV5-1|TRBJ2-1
CASSLIGTNEQFF
TGCGCCAGCAGCTTGATCGGGACTAATGAGCAGTTCTTC
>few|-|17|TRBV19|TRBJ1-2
CASSIAHPRGANYGYTF
TGTGCCAGTAGTATCGCCCACCCCCGGGGAGCTAACTATGGCTACACCTTC
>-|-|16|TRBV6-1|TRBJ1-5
CASSDPPDREGQPQHF
TGTGCCAGCAGTGACCCCCCCGACAGAGAGGGTCAGCCCCAGCATTTT
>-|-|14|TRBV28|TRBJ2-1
CASSWTVWGNEQFF
TGTGCCAGCAGTTGGACAGTATGGGGAAATGAGCAGTTCTTC
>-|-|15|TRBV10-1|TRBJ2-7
CATTRVGVLSYEQYF
TGCGCCACCACCCGAGTGGGAGTTCTCTCCTACGAGCAGTACTTC
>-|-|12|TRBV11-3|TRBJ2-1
CASSEGYNEQFF
TGTGCCAGCAGTGAGGGATACAATGAGCAGTTCTTC
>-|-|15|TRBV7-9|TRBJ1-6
CASSLGRTKNSPLHF
TGTGCCAGCAGCTTAGGGCGAACGAAGAATTCACCCCTCCACTTT
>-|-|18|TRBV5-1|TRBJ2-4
CASSPEDSDLLYENIQYF
TGCGCCAGCAGCCCAGAGGACAGCGATCTCCTTTACGAAAACATTCAGTACTTC
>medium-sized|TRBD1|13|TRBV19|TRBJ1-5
CASSGTGGQPQHF
TGTGCCAGTAGTGGGACAGGGGGTCAGCCCCAGCATTTT
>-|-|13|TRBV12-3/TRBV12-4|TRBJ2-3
CASSFAKPGTQYF
TGTGCCAGCAGTTTTGCGAAACCAGGCACGCAGTATTTT
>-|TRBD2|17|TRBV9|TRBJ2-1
CASSPGTSGGLGNEQFF
TGTGCCAGCAGCCCCGGGACTAGCGGGGGCCTTGGTAATGAGCAGTTCTTC
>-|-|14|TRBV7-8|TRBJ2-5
CASSSGQGRETQYF
TGTGCCAGCAGCTCCGGTCAGGGGCGAGAGACCCAGTACTTC
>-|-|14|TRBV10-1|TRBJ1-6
CASTLQAYNSPLHF
TGCGCCAGCACCTTACAGGCCTATAATTCACCCCTCCACTTT
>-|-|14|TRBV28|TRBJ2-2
CASSPQGDTGELFF
TGTGCCAGCAGCCCCCAAGGGGACACCGGGGAGCTGTTTTTT
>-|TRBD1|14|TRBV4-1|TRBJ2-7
CASSHPGQGPEQYF
TGCGCCAGCAGTCATCCGGGACAGGGGCCCGAGCAGTACTTC
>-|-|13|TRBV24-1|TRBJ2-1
CATSDLLGNEQFF
TGTGCCACCAGTGATTTATTGGGGAATGAGCAGTTCTTC
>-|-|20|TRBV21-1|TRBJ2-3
CASTPRRGLAFSSGTDTQYF
TGTGCCAGCACCCCTCGTAGGGGACTAGCGTTTTCGTCGGGCACAGATACGCAGTATTTT
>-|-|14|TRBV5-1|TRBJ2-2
CASSSTAGTGELFF
TGCGCCAGCAGCAGTACGGCGGGCACCGGGGAGCTGTTTTTT
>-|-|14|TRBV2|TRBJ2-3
CASILGGSADTQYF
TGTGCCAGCATACTAGGGGGATCGGCAGATACGCAGTATTTT
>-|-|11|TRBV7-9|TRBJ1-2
CASRAEGRLTF
TGTGCCAGCCGGGCGGAGGGGCGATTAACCTTC
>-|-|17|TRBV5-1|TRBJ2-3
CASSLYGGGNPTDTQYF
TGCGCCAGCAGCTTGTATGGAGGGGGAAACCCCACAGATACGCAGTATTTT
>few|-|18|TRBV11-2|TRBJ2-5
CASTQGGAGSLYQETQYF
TGTGCCAGCACCCAGGGGGGGGCCGGAAGCTTGTACCAAGAGACCCAGTACTTC
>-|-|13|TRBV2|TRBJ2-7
CASSPGPYYEQYF
TGTGCCAGCAGTCCGGGACCCTACTACGAGCAGTACTTC
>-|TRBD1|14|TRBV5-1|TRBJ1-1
CASSYLLRDSEAFF
TGCGCCAGCAGCTATTTGCTCCGGGACAGTGAAGCTTTCTTT
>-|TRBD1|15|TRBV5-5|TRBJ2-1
CASSPGQGAYNEQFF
TGTGCCAGCAGCCCGGGACAGGGGGCTTACAATGAGCAGTTCTTC
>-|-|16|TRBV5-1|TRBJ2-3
CASSVAVPGSTDTQYF
TGCGCCAGCAGCGTGGCCGTGCCGGGAAGCACAGATACGCAGTATTTT
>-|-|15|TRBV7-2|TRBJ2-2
CASPVGGANTGELFF
TGTGCCAGCCCTGTGGGGGGCGCGAACACCGGGGAGCTGTTTTTT
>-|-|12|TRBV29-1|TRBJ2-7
CSVARTEYEQYF
TGCAGCGTCGCACGGACAGAGTACGAGCAGTACTTC
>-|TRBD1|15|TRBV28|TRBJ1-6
CASSGEGQNNSPLHF
TGTGCCAGCAGTGGCGAGGGACAGAATAATTCACCCCTCCACTTT
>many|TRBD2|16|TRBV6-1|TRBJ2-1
CASSDLAGGPQNEQFF
TGTGCCAGCAGTGACTTAGCGGGAGGGCCCCAAAATGAGCAGTTCTTC
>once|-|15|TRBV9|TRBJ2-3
CASSVALPFTDTQYF
TGTGCCAGCAGCGTAGCCCTACCATTCACAGATACGCAGTATTTT
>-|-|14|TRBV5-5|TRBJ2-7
CASSLGGTSYEQYF
TGTGCCAGCAGCTTGGGGGGGACGAGCTACGAGCAGTACTTC
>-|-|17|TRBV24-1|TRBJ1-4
CATSDIKAGDCCEKLFF
TGTGCCACCAGTGATATCAAGGCAGGGGATTGTTGTGAAAAACTGTTTTTT
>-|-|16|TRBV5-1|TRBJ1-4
CASSFAGAATNEKLFF
TGCGCCAGCAGCTTCGCCGGTGCTGCAACTAATGAAAAACTGTTTTTT
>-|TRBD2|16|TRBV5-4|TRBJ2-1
CASSPAALAGANEQFF
TGTGCCAGCAGCCCGGCCGCGCTAGCGGGCGCCAATGAGCAGTTCTTC
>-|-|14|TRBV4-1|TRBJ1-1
CASSQIQGGAEAFF
TGCGCCAGCAGCCAAATACAGGGAGGGGCTGAAGCTTTCTTT
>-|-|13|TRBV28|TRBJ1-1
CASSLQGSTEAFF
TGTGCCAGCAGTTTACAGGGTTCCACTGAAGCTTTCTTT
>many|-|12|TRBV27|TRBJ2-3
CASSFTKGTQYF
TGTGCCAGCAGTTTTACTAAGGGCACGCAGTATTTT
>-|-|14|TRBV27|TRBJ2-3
CASRLARRTDTQYF
TGTGCCAGCAGATTAGCGAGACGCACAGATACGCAGTATTTT
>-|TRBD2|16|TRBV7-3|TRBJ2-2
CASSFFGGANTGELFF
TGTGCCAGCAGCTTCTTCGGGGGGGCTAACACCGGGGAGCTGTTTTTT